A single sample is the source of the 25 T cell receptor beta chains below, sequenced in a study of OX40 agonist ivuxolimab in advanced cancers. Sequencing used immunoSEQ multiplex PCR; TCRdb keeps in-frame clones, though not all of them. The profile shows fewer than 40,000 clones, roughly 90% of them singletons. The specimen was CD4+ or CD8+ T cells sorted from blood, collected in a trial of the OX40 agonist ivuxolimab. These receptors came from an adult with an advanced solid tumor such as melanoma, head and neck, liver or kidney cancer.

The chain couples TRBV4-2 to TRBJ1-2, with no clear D. V was shortened by 8 bases and J by 1 base, with 23 bases between the two germline ends. Per the germline V gene, CDR1 is LGHNA and CDR2 is YNFKEQ. This CDR3 spans 17 amino acids. For the CDR3, the DNA is TGTGCCAGCGGAACGGGCAGCGATATTCCGGATAACTATGGCTACACCTTC. This translates into CASGTGSDIPDNYGYTF.

J is TRBJ1-4 and V is TRBV14; TRBD1 aligns across 7 bases. This CDR3 has 16 residues. V gave up 0 bases and J gave up 8 bases; unmatched junction bases: 9. Germline V lookup: CDR1 SGHDN, CDR2 FVKESK. CDR3 region: CASSQDLRQGPEKLFF. CDR3 nucleotide sequence: TGTGCCAGCAGCCAAGATCTAAGACAGGGTCCCGAAAAACTGTTTTTT.

The chain carries TRBV10-3 and TRBJ1-2; tentatively, D is TRBD1 (5 bases). The germline CDR1 and CDR2 sequences are ENHRY and SYGVKD. Trimming removed 4 bases from V and 4 bases from J, with 13 bases in between. The CDR3 is 14 amino acids. The CDR3, as DNA: TGTGCCATCAGTGGAACAGGTGACCCCTATGGCTACACCTTC. Its translation is CAISGTGDPYGYTF.

The rearrangement uses TRBV25-1 and TRBJ2-1; D gene uncertain. The CDR3 is 14 amino acids. The germline V and J ends were trimmed by 6 bases and 0 bases, with 9 bases remaining between them. The germline CDR1 and CDR2 sequences are MGHDK and SYGVNS. CDR3 amino acids: CASSDLSSYNEQFF. The DNA of the CDR3 is TGTGCCAGCAGCGACCTGAGCTCCTACAATGAGCAGTTCTTC.

V is TRBV29-1 and J is TRBJ1-5; D remains unclear. CDR1 is SQVTM and CDR2 is ANQGSEA in the germline V gene. The CDR3 is made up of 13 amino acids. Trimming took 5 bases from V and 6 from J, leaving 14 bases between them. This CDR3 is CSVLLPGFQPQHF. CDR3 bases: TGCAGCGTTTTATTACCTGGGTTTCAGCCCCAGCATTTT.

This chain joins TRBV7-8 and TRBJ2-7, with D unresolved. The CDR3 sequence is 12 residues long. In germline, CDR1 is SGHVS, CDR2 FQNEAQ. V lost 3 bases to trimming and J lost 7 bases, with 10 bases between them. CDR3: CASSLGMGEQYF. The CDR3, as DNA: TGTGCCAGCAGCTTGGGTATGGGTGAGCAGTACTTC. Supplemented by reference TRBV7-8 and TRBJ2-7, the full variable domain reads GAGVSQSPRYKVAKRGQDVALRCDPISGHVSLFWYQQALGQGPEFLTYFQNEAQLDKSGLPSDRFFAERPEGSVSTLKIQRTQQEDSAVYLCASSLGMGEQYFGPGTRLTVT.

This clone was observed once. The chain joins TRBV27 to TRBJ1-4; the D gene is possibly TRBD1 (6 bases). The V gene lost 5 bases and the J gene lost 5 bases, with 15 bases spanning the gap. There are 15 residues in the CDR3. CDR1 is MNHEY, CDR2 SMNVEV, per germline (reference sequence). CDR3 loop: CASSIQRGANEKLFF. The CDR3 DNA follows: TGTGCCAGCAGTATCCAGAGGGGGGCAAATGAAAAACTGTTTTTT.

This chain connects TRBV2 to TRBJ2-7; D is ambiguous. The CDR3 has 14 residues. The V gene lost 1 base and the J gene lost 3 bases, with 10 bases spanning the gap. Germline-derived CDR1 and CDR2 are SNHLY and FYNNEI. The CDR3 sequence: CASSEDRNNYEQYF. The CDR3 DNA follows: TGTGCCAGCAGTGAAGACAGAAACAACTACGAGCAGTACTTC.

This clone was seen a single time. The chain employs TRBV7-9 and TRBJ2-7; D is unclear. CDR1 is SEHNR and CDR2 is FQNEAQ in the germline V gene (reference sequence). V was shortened by 1 base and J by 2 bases, with 3 bases between the two germline ends. This CDR3 is built from 12 residues. The CDR3 DNA reads TGTGCCAGCAGCTTAGGGGCCTACGAGCAGTACTTC. Its translation: CASSLGAYEQYF.

The DNA of the CDR3 is TGTGCCAGCAGCGTAGCTACGATGGGTTCGGCGGGGGGGCCCTCAGATACGCAGTATTTT. The encoded protein is CASSVATMGSAGGPSDTQYF. The V call is TRBV9, the J call TRBJ2-3; TRBD2 agrees at 9 bases. Germline lookup yields CDR1 SGDLS and CDR2 YYNGEE. CDR3 length equals 20 residues. V dropped 0 bases and J dropped 4; count of bases not matched to a gene: 18.

The chain recombines TRBV29-1 with TRBJ2-5; 8 nucleotides match TRBD2. The trim removed 3 bases at V and 10 bases at J, leaving 16 bases unmatched. Per germline, CDR1 SQVTM and CDR2 ANQGSEA. The CDR3 sequence is 15 residues long. The DNA for the CDR3 is TGCAGCGTTGAGATTGACAGGCGGGGGGTGGACGTCCAGTACTTC. Translating gives CSVEIDRRGVDVQYF.

The rearrangement links TRBV10-3 to TRBJ2-5; D possibly corresponds to TRBD1 (6 bases). The germline V and J ends were trimmed by 0 bases and 5 bases, with 13 bases remaining between them. The CDR3 runs 15 residues. Germline CDR1 and CDR2: ENHRY and SYGVKD. The CDR3 region has the DNA TGTGCCATCAGTGAGTCGGCTCAGGGGAGCGAGACCCAGTACTTC. This codes for CAISESAQGSETQYF.

V is TRBV7-6 and J is TRBJ1-1; D call uncertain. This CDR3 spans 13 amino acids. Trimming shortened V by 5 bases and J by 1 base, and 8 bases separated the two germline ends. Germline assignment: CDR1 SGHVS and CDR2 FNYEAQ. CDR3: CASSQDKNTEAFF. The CDR3 DNA sequence: TGTGCCAGCAGCCAAGACAAGAACACTGAAGCTTTCTTT.

The chain joins TRBV27 to TRBJ2-7, with 8 bases matching TRBD2. The germline gives CDR1 MNHEY, CDR2 SMNVEV (reference sequence). V dropped 6 bases and J dropped 7; count of bases not matched to a gene: 11. The CDR3 has 14 amino acids. The CDR3 sequence: CASSYGGGLSEQYF. DNA of the CDR3: TGTGCCAGCAGCTACGGCGGGGGGCTTAGTGAGCAGTACTTC.

The table lists this clone with a count of one. This rearrangement joins TRBV11-2 to TRBJ1-1; no clear D gene. The germline V gene has CDR1 SGHAT and CDR2 FQNNGV. The V gene lost 7 bases and the J gene lost 6 bases, with 12 bases spanning the gap. This CDR3 has 12 amino acids. CDR3: CASTTRIPEAFF. CDR3 coding DNA: TGTGCCAGCACTACCAGGATACCTGAAGCTTTCTTT.

The CDR3 spells CASSLALGTGSRGYTF. In DNA form, the CDR3 reads TGTGCCAGCAGCTTAGCGCTTGGGACAGGGAGTCGAGGCTACACCTTC. The V and J genes are TRBV7-9 and TRBJ1-2; 9 bases fit TRBD1. CDR1 and CDR2 from the germline V gene are SEHNR and FQNEAQ (reference sequence). J lost 8 bases, V lost 0 bases, and 10 bases had no gene match. The CDR3 consists of 16 residues.

This clone occurred a few times. The V gene is TRBV27, the J gene TRBJ2-5; D is ambiguous. The germline V gene encodes CDR1 MNHEY and CDR2 SMNVEV (reference sequence). V was shortened by 3 bases and J by 5 bases, with 10 bases between the two germline ends. The CDR3 covers 13 residues. As DNA, the CDR3 is TGTGCCAGCAGTTTGGGATTATCGGAGACCCAGTACTTC. Amino acid sequence: CASSLGLSETQYF.

The chain joins TRBV14 to TRBJ2-2; the match to TRBD2 covers 8 bases. The CDR3 loop spans 16 amino acids. Losses at the gene ends were 3 bases for V and 3 bases for J; bases not matched to a gene: 6. Looked up from germline, CDR1 is SGHDN and CDR2 is FVKESK. DNA of the CDR3: TGTGCCAGCAGCCAGGGACTAGTAGTTTACACCGGGGAGCTGTTTTTT. It yields the protein CASSQGLVVYTGELFF.

The V gene is TRBV9, the J gene TRBJ2-5, with 7 bases matching TRBD1. Germline V gene data show CDR1 as SGDLS and CDR2 as YYNGEE. The CDR3 has 14 residues. The V and J ends lost 3 bases and 5 bases, in that order; junction bases with no gene match: 7. In DNA, the CDR3 is TGTGCCAGCAGCGGGATTACAGGGGAGGAGACCCAGTACTTC. This sequence encodes CASSGITGEETQYF.

This clone was found a few times. CDR3 sequence (DNA): TGTGCCAGCTGCTTGACAGGGGTGATGACTGAAGCTTTCTTT. Encoded protein: CASCLTGVMTEAFF. This chain uses TRBV9 with TRBJ1-1; 8 bases agree with TRBD1. Looked up from germline, CDR1 is SGDLS and CDR2 is YYNGEE. The CDR3 loop spans 14 amino acids. With 7 bases clipped from V and 5 bases from J, the junction kept 10 bases outside the gene matches.

The rearrangement joins TRBV4-2 to TRBJ2-3; possible D gene TRBD1, 6 bases. This CDR3 is 15 amino acids long. Germline V lookup: CDR1 LGHNA, CDR2 YNFKEQ. Trimming cost V 0 bases and J 0 bases, with 7 bases left between them. This CDR3 reads CASSQEQGSTDTQYF. DNA for the CDR3: TGTGCCAGCAGCCAAGAACAGGGAAGCACAGATACGCAGTATTTT.

The chain combines TRBV5-4 with TRBJ2-7, with D unclear. Germline values: CDR1 SGHNT, CDR2 YYREEE (reference sequence). This CDR3 is built from 12 residues. Trimming removed 1 base from V and 0 bases from J, with 2 bases in between. The CDR3 coding sequence is TGTGCCAGCAGCTTGAACTCCTACGAGCAGTACTTC. Its protein is CASSLNSYEQYF.

This chain joins TRBV4-1 and TRBJ1-6; TRBD1 aligns across 7 bases. V lost 2 bases, J lost 8 bases, and 6 bases stayed unmatched. The CDR3 totals 15 residues. Germline assignment: CDR1 MGHRA and CDR2 YSYEKL. The CDR3 protein is CASSQRGGTDSPLHF. CDR3 nucleotide sequence: TGCGCCAGCAGCCAAAGAGGGGGCACGGATTCACCCCTCCACTTT.

V and J are TRBV7-6 and TRBJ1-6; 9 nucleotides agree with TRBD1. Per germline, CDR1 SGHVS and CDR2 FNYEAQ. Germline trimming cut 1 base from V and 10 bases from J; bases unmatched to any gene: 5. The CDR3 covers 15 residues. The CDR3 here is CASSLGRDRASPLHF. CDR3 nucleotides: TGTGCCAGCAGCTTAGGGCGGGACAGGGCCTCACCCCTCCACTTT.

This chain joins TRBV13 and TRBJ2-2; 8 bases fit TRBD1. The CDR3 covers 15 residues. The V gene end was trimmed by 3 bases and the J gene end by 1 base; junction bases not matched to a gene: 1. CDR1 is PRHDT, CDR2 FYEKMQ, per germline (reference sequence). This CDR3 is CASSFGTGNTGELFF. CDR3 bases: TGTGCCAGCAGCTTCGGGACAGGGAACACCGGGGAGCTGTTTTTT.